A single sample is the source of the 28 T cell receptor beta chains below, sequenced in a study of blood T cell repertoires in COVID-19. Clones were sequenced by immunoSEQ multiplex PCR, and TCRdb holds only the in-frame ones, with some missing. This repertoire shows some 99,000 clones, roughly 85% found once; its top ten account for 4% to 5.5%. Sequenced sample: peripheral blood. The receptors were sampled from a man between 65 and 85 years old with acute or convalescent COVID-19.

The rearrangement uses TRBV7-3 and TRBJ2-1; 11 bases align to TRBD2. V gave up 6 bases and J gave up 5 bases; unmatched junction bases: 9. The CDR3 spans 16 residues. Germline-derived CDR1 and CDR2 are SGHTA and FQGTGA. CDR3 residues: CASSWTGTSGNNEQFF. DNA for the CDR3: TGTGCCAGCAGTTGGACCGGGACTAGCGGTAACAATGAGCAGTTCTTC.

This clone has only a few counts. The chain is built from TRBV5-1 and TRBJ2-7; 9 bases are shared with TRBD1. The CDR3 totals 14 residues. V shed 3 bases and J 7 bases; nucleotides not matched to a gene: 8. Looked up from germline, CDR1 is SGHRS and CDR2 is YFSETQ. CDR3 loop: CASSSPGQGWEQYF. The CDR3 DNA is TGCGCCAGCAGCTCCCCGGGACAGGGTTGGGAGCAGTACTTC.

This chain links TRBV5-1 with TRBJ2-7; tentatively, D is TRBD1 (5 bases). V shed 3 bases and J shed 5 bases, with 9 bases lying between them. The CDR3 sequence is 12 residues long. Germline V gene lookup returns CDR1 SGHRS and CDR2 YFSETQ. CDR3 nucleotides: TGCGCCAGCAGCTCTACAGGTGACGAGCAGTACTTC. Its protein product is CASSSTGDEQYF.

The V call is TRBV19, the J call TRBJ1-2; 7 nucleotides align to TRBD1. The CDR3 is 15 residues long. Trimming removed 5 bases from V and 7 bases from J; junction bases left unmatched: 13. The germline CDR1 and CDR2 sequences are LNHDA and SQIVND (reference sequence). DNA of the CDR3: TGTGCCAGTAGTCTCCCCCTTGACAGGGCTCCTGGCTACACCTTC. Residues: CASSLPLDRAPGYTF.

This rearrangement joins TRBV3-1 (or the pseudogene TRBV3-2) to TRBJ1-3, with TRBD1 identical over 10 bases. The germline CDR1 and CDR2 sequences are LGHDT and YNNKEL (reference sequence). CDR3 length equals 16 residues. The V gene end was trimmed by 1 base and the J gene end by 0 bases; junction bases not matched to a gene: 0. The CDR3 region has the DNA TGTGCCAGCAGCCAAGGGACAGGGGGCTCTGGAAACACCATATATTTT. Translating gives CASSQGTGGSGNTIYF.

This clone appeared a single time. The rearrangement links TRBV5-1 to TRBJ1-2; 8 bases fit TRBD1. The germline V gene encodes CDR1 SGHRS and CDR2 YFSETQ. The V segment lost 1 base and the J segment 6 bases; nucleotides outside the gene matches: 2. The CDR3 covers 13 residues. CDR3 coding DNA: TGCGCCAGCAGCTTGAACAGGGGGGATGGCTACACCTTC. It translates to CASSLNRGDGYTF.

The rearrangement uses TRBV5-1 and TRBJ1-2; possible D gene TRBD1, 6 bases. Trimming removed 0 bases at V and 6 bases at J, with 12 bases between. Germline-derived CDR1 and CDR2 are SGHRS and YFSETQ. This CDR3 region has 14 residues. Here the CDR3 DNA reads TGCGCCAGCAGCTTGGCCAGGGGACCCGATGGCTACACCTTC. It yields the protein CASSLARGPDGYTF.

The chain uses TRBV2 and TRBJ2-5, with 7 bases lining up with TRBD2. This CDR3 spans 18 amino acids. V shed 6 bases and J 5 bases; nucleotides not matched to a gene: 21. Germline V gives CDR1 SNHLY, CDR2 FYNNEI. The CDR3 reads CASRYPRDGGGSRETQYF. Written as DNA, the CDR3 is TGTGCCAGCAGATATCCTAGGGATGGCGGGGGTTCAAGGGAGACCCAGTACTTC.

The chain carries TRBV7-2 and TRBJ2-7; 8 bases match TRBD2. CDR1 and CDR2 (germline): SGHTA, FQGNSA. The trim removed 1 base at V and 4 bases at J, leaving 15 bases unmatched. The CDR3 consists of 18 residues. The CDR3 DNA reads TGTGCCAGCAGCTTAGTGAGGACTAGCTCCCCATGGGTATACGAGCAGTACTTC. Its translation is CASSLVRTSSPWVYEQYF.

The V call is TRBV19, the J call TRBJ1-2; tentatively, D is TRBD1 (6 bases). The CDR3 contains 15 residues. Trimming pared 0 bases from V and 8 bases from J, leaving 16 bases between. Germline CDR1 LNHDA, CDR2 SQIVND (reference sequence). The CDR3, as DNA: TGTGCCAGTAGTATAGAGAGAACAGGGTCCGGCGGCTACACCTTC. It encodes CASSIERTGSGGYTF.

The V and J genes are TRBV5-1 and TRBJ2-5; D is possibly TRBD1 (5 bases). The CDR3 has 14 amino acids. V was pared by 6 bases and J by 4 bases, with 16 bases between. Germline loops: CDR1 SGHRS, CDR2 YFSETQ. CDR3 nucleotides: TGCGCCAGCACCAAGGGGCAGGTGGGAGAGACCCAGTACTTC. It yields the protein CASTKGQVGETQYF.

The chain is built from TRBV12-5 and TRBJ2-5; D is possibly TRBD2 (6 bases). Trimming left V 5 bases short and J 5 bases short, with 12 bases between. The length of the CDR3 is 13 residues. Germline V CDR1 and CDR2: LGHNT, FRNRAP. This chain's CDR3 is CASGGRGSETQYF. The CDR3 DNA reads as TGTGCTAGTGGTGGGCGGGGATCGGAGACCCAGTACTTC.

The rearrangement uses TRBV5-5 and TRBJ2-2; 8 positions match TRBD1. J lost 2 bases, V lost 8 bases, and 2 bases had no gene match. The CDR3 sequence is 13 residues long. CDR1 is SGHKS, CDR2 YYEKEE, per germline (reference sequence). The CDR3 DNA sequence: TGTGCCAGTCAGGGGGCTAACACCGGGGAGCTGTTTTTT. Translated: CASQGANTGELFF.

The rearrangement joins TRBV20-1 to TRBJ2-3, with 11 bases identical to TRBD2. This CDR3 contains 14 residues. Germline V lookup: CDR1 DFQATT, CDR2 SNEGSKA (reference sequence). V lost 3 bases and J lost 4; bases outside the gene matches: 3. The DNA for the CDR3 is TGCAGTGCTAGTAGCGGGGGGGCAGCAGATACGCAGTATTTT. Its protein is CSASSGGAADTQYF.

This chain uses TRBV18 with TRBJ2-7, with TRBD1 matching over 7 bases. Per the germline V gene, CDR1 is KGHSH and CDR2 is LQKENI. The V gene end was trimmed by 3 bases and the J gene end by 2 bases; junction bases not matched to a gene: 1. The CDR3 is 13 residues long. This CDR3 is CASSPQGAYEQYF. The CDR3 DNA reads as TGTGCCAGCTCACCCCAGGGGGCCTACGAGCAGTACTTC.

This clone was seen a single time. This rearrangement joins TRBV7-9 to TRBJ1-3, with a tentative D call TRBD1 (5 bases). CDR3 length: 16 amino acids. Germline V gives CDR1 SEHNR, CDR2 FQNEAQ (reference sequence). V was trimmed by 1 base and J by 3 bases, leaving 13 bases between them. In nucleotides, the CDR3 is TGTGCCAGCAGCTTAGTCGTAGGGGAAGGTGGAAACACCATATATTTT. Translating gives CASSLVVGEGGNTIYF.

CDR3 region: CASSKGLAGGTLAHEQYF. The CDR3 DNA reads as TGTGCCAGCAGCAAGGGACTAGCGGGGGGGACACTTGCCCACGAGCAGTACTTC. This chain links TRBV5-4 with TRBJ2-7; 16 bases agree with TRBD2. CDR1 SGHNT and CDR2 YYREEE come from the germline V gene (reference sequence). The CDR3 sequence is 18 residues long. J was trimmed by 5 bases and V by 4 bases; bases with no gene match: 12.

The chain carries TRBV21-1 and TRBJ1-2; TRBD1, as called in the table, went unchecked against the DNA. TRBV21-1 is deemed a pseudogene. The CDR3 has 18 amino acids. The CDR3 DNA reads as TGTGCCAGCAGCACCGACTGGGACAGGGGAGGACCTAACTATGGCTACACCTTC. This gives the protein CASSTDWDRGGPNYGYTF.

The chain couples TRBV7-8 to TRBJ1-5; 11 bases match TRBD1. Germline V gene data show CDR1 as SGHVS and CDR2 as FQNEAQ. The V gene end was trimmed by 6 bases and the J gene end by 3 bases; junction bases not matched to a gene: 4. The CDR3 is made up of 15 amino acids. CDR3 sequence: CASRKGQGDNQPQHF. In nucleotides, the CDR3 is TGTGCCAGCAGAAAGGGACAGGGGGACAATCAGCCCCAGCATTTT.

The V gene is TRBV5-6, the J gene TRBJ1-2; 10 bases map to TRBD1. Losses at the gene ends were 7 bases for V and 5 bases for J; bases not matched to a gene: 11. CDR1 is SGHDT and CDR2 is YYEEEE in the germline V gene. This CDR3 region has 15 residues. Here the CDR3 DNA reads TGTGCCAGCGTTAGCTACCGGGACAGGGGATATGGCTACACCTTC. Amino acid sequence: CASVSYRDRGYGYTF.

The chain couples TRBV4-1 to TRBJ2-5, with TRBD2 matching over 9 bases. V lost 1 base to trimming and J lost 4 bases; unmatched junction nucleotides: 4. The CDR3 length is 15 residues. Germline V gene lookup returns CDR1 MGHRA and CDR2 YSYEKL. The CDR3 nucleotides are TGCGCCAGCAGCCAAGGGCGGCGGGGGGGAGAGACCCAGTACTTC. Its protein is CASSQGRRGGETQYF.

V gene TRBV5-1 combines with J gene TRBJ2-3; 9 nucleotides align to TRBD1. There are 16 residues in the CDR3. The V gene's germline CDR1 is SGHRS and CDR2 YFSETQ. Trimming cost V 3 bases and J 7 bases; bases outside gene matches: 12. CDR3 loop: CASSSTGTGTPNTQYF. The CDR3, as DNA: TGCGCCAGCAGCTCGACCGGGACAGGGACCCCGAATACGCAGTATTTT.

The chain is built from TRBV10-2 and TRBJ2-7, with 7 bases that match TRBD1. This CDR3 region has 14 residues. Per the germline V gene, CDR1 is WSHSY and CDR2 is SAAADI. The V and J ends lost 3 bases and 4 bases, in that order; junction bases with no gene match: 6. CDR3 coding DNA: TGCGCCAGCAGTGACAACAGGGGCCGTTACGAGCAGTACTTC. Its translation: CASSDNRGRYEQYF.

The J gene is TRBJ1-1, the V gene TRBV6-6; 7 bases map to TRBD1. CDR3 length equals 14 residues. Germline V gives CDR1 MNHNY, CDR2 SVGAGI (reference sequence). The trim removed 5 bases at V and 3 bases at J, leaving 6 bases unmatched. The CDR3 DNA reads TGTGCCAGCAGTAGACAGGGAGGTTACACTGAAGCTTTCTTT. This gives the protein CASSRQGGYTEAFF.

J is TRBJ2-7 and V is TRBV12-3 or TRBV12-4; 7 positions match TRBD1. This CDR3 is built from 13 residues. J gave up 6 bases and V 5 bases, and 7 bases lay outside the gene matches. CDR3: CASSRQGSGEQYF. The CDR3 nucleotides are TGTGCCAGCAGTAGACAGGGTAGTGGCGAGCAGTACTTC.

The rearrangement uses TRBV3-1 (or the pseudogene TRBV3-2) and TRBJ1-1; TRBD1 agrees at 10 bases. V lost 4 bases and J lost 5; bases outside the gene matches: 7. CDR1 is LGHDT, CDR2 YNNKEL, per germline (reference sequence). The CDR3 length is 15 residues. CDR3 DNA: TGTGCCAGCAGCCTCGACGGGACAGGGGCAACTGAAGCTTTCTTT. As protein: CASSLDGTGATEAFF.

The rearrangement links TRBV5-1 to TRBJ1-2; D gene ambiguous. Germline CDR1 SGHRS, CDR2 YFSETQ. V lost 0 bases, J lost 4 bases, and 16 bases lay in between. CDR3 size: 16 residues. The chain's CDR3 is CASSLGDREVTYGYTF. The CDR3 coding sequence is TGCGCCAGCAGCTTGGGTGATCGGGAGGTTACCTATGGCTACACCTTC.

The V and J genes are TRBV11-2 and TRBJ2-2, with 10 nucleotides matching TRBD2. The J segment lost 7 bases and the V segment lost 3 bases, leaving 11 bases of the junction unmatched. CDR1 is SGHAT, CDR2 FQNNGV, per germline. The CDR3 totals 17 residues. The CDR3 region has the DNA TGTGCCAGCAGCTTTCTGGGCCTAGCGGGGGATGGCGGGGAGCTGTTTTTT. Amino acid sequence: CASSFLGLAGDGGELFF. The full variable domain, completed using reference TRBV11-2 and TRBJ2-2, is EAGVAQSPRYKIIEKRQSVAFWCNPISGHATLYWYQQILGQGPKLLIQFQNNGVVDDSQLPKDRFSAERLKGVDSTLKIQPAKLEDSAVYLCASSFLGLAGDGGELFFGEGSRLTVL.